Listed below are T cell receptor beta chains from one sample, sequenced in a study of metastatic and nonmetastatic thyroid tumors. TCRdb reanalyzed the PCR reads via MiXCR. The profile shows 25,000 to 30,000 clones, 16% of them singletons. The sequencing sample was made of blood. These receptors were obtained from a female donor with papillary thyroid cancer or a benign thyroid nodule (not recorded which). Some clones in this sample may be carry-over from other donors' samples. The CDR3 runs from the conserved cysteine through the conserved F or W. The D gene is left open where the match is weak. Rows give clone size only sometimes, using once, few, many, or a class for an expanded clone.

D gene	V gene	clone size	J gene	CDR3 DNA	CDR3 protein
NA	TRBV6-5	few	TRBJ1-1	TGTGCCAGCAGTTCCGATCCGGTCGGACAGATTAACACTGAAGCTTTCTTT	CASSSDPVGQINTEAFF
TRBD1	TRBV10-3	medium-sized	TRBJ2-7	TGTGCCATCAGTGATAGGACAGGGCCTTTGGGGGAGCAGTACTTC	CAISDRTGPLGEQYF
TRBD1	TRBV19	few	TRBJ2-7	TGTGCCAGTAGTACCTCGGACAGGCCCTCCTACGAGCAGTACTTC	CASSTSDRPSYEQYF
TRBD1	TRBV12-3/TRBV12-4	medium-sized	TRBJ2-5	TGTGCCAGCCTCCAGGGGGCTCGAGAGACCCAGTACTTC	CASLQGARETQYF
NA	TRBV6-2/TRBV6-3	few	TRBJ2-1	TGTGCCAGCAGTTACTCGACTAATAATGAGCAGTTCTTC	CASSYSTNNEQFF
TRBD1	TRBV5-1	NA	TRBJ1-2	TGCGCCAGCAGCTTGGCGGGACAGGCTACGTATGGCTACACCTTC	CASSLAGQATYGYTF
NA	TRBV24-1	few	TRBJ1-5	TGTGCCACCAGTGATCCTGTTCGTGGCAATCAGCCCCAGCATTTT	CATSDPVRGNQPQHF
NA	TRBV6-1	medium-sized	TRBJ2-5	TGTGCCATCAGCGTTAGTGGGGTGACCCAGTACTTC	CAISVSGVTQYF
NA	TRBV6-1	NA	TRBJ2-5	TGTGCCAGCAGACAGGGAAAGACCCAGTACTTC	CASRQGKTQYF
NA	TRBV5-1	many	TRBJ1-3	TGCGCCAGCAGCGAGCGAGGGGGATTTGGAAACACCATATATTTT	CASSERGGFGNTIYF
NA	TRBV19	many	TRBJ1-1	TGTGCCAGTAGTAACCACCAGGGAATGAACACTGAAGCTTTCTTT	CASSNHQGMNTEAFF
NA	TRBV12-3/TRBV12-4	medium-sized	TRBJ2-1	TGTGCCAGCAGTTTATGGGGGGCCCATAATGAGCAGTTCTTC	CASSLWGAHNEQFF